The rows below give T cell receptor beta chains drawn from one sample of a study of Ad26.COV2.S vaccination and SARS-CoV-2 variants. Method: immunoSEQ multiplex PCR; TCRdb's copy keeps in-frame clones and lacks some. The sample includes some 300,000 clones, roughly 84% of them seen just once. This specimen was peripheral blood, taken in a trial of Ad26.COV2.S vaccine versus placebo. The receptors shown here come from a person between 18 and 60 years old who received the Ad26.COV2.S COVID-19 vaccine or a placebo. Both conserved end residues are part of each CDR3. The order of the fields is D gene, V gene, clone size, J gene, CDR3 protein, CDR3 DNA. D genes are given only for firm matches. Some rows mark clone size as missing; the rest say once, few, many or name a class of expanded clone.

>.|TRBV6-5|.|TRBJ1-3
CASRRGNTIYF
TGTGCCAGCAGGCGTGGGAACACCATATATTTT
>.|TRBV6-4|once|TRBJ2-1
CASSDSSGANEQFF
TGTGCCAGCAGTGACTCCTCAGGGGCAAATGAGCAGTTCTTC
>.|TRBV2|once|TRBJ2-1
CASSEGENNEQFF
TGTGCCAGCAGTGAAGGGGAAAACAATGAGCAGTTCTTC
>TRBD1|TRBV4-1|.|TRBJ2-7
CASSQSPGQGAYEQYF
TGCGCCAGCAGCCAGTCACCGGGACAGGGGGCCTACGAGCAGTACTTC
>TRBD1|TRBV19|.|TRBJ1-6
CASGQGRNSPLHF
TGTGCCAGCGGACAGGGGCGGAATTCACCCCTCCACTTT
>TRBD1|TRBV4-3|.|TRBJ1-2
CASSLTTGEVLGYTF
TGCGCCAGCAGCCTAACGACAGGGGAAGTTCTTGGCTACACCTTC
>.|TRBV24-1|.|TRBJ1-6
CATSASGTLSSYNSPLHF
TGTGCCACCAGTGCTTCCGGGACTCTGAGCTCCTATAATTCACCCCTCCACTTT
>.|TRBV7-9|.|TRBJ1-1
CASSLEAGNEAFF
TGTGCCAGCAGCTTAGAGGCGGGGAATGAAGCTTTCTTT
>TRBD2|TRBV5-1|.|TRBJ2-3
CASSWIAGRTIFTDTQYF
TGCGCCAGCAGCTGGATAGCGGGGCGGACGATATTCACAGATACGCAGTATTTT
>TRBD2|TRBV3-1/TRBV3-2|once|TRBJ2-7
CASSPRTSGGSYEQYF
TGTGCCAGCAGCCCGAGGACTAGCGGGGGTTCCTACGAGCAGTACTTC
>.|TRBV4-3|few|TRBJ1-1
CASSQGEGSPNTEAFF
TGCGCCAGCAGCCAAGGGGAGGGGAGCCCCAACACTGAAGCTTTCTTT
>.|TRBV2|.|TRBJ1-4
CASSPTRANEKLFF
TGTGCCAGCAGCCCGACGCGGGCTAATGAAAAACTGTTTTTT
>.|TRBV11-2|.|TRBJ1-2
CASSRGHIGYGYTF
TGTGCCAGCAGCCGAGGACACATCGGCTATGGCTACACCTTC
>.|TRBV4-2|.|TRBJ1-3
CASSQVSAGSSGNTIYF
TGTGCCAGCAGCCAGGTTTCCGCAGGGAGCTCTGGAAACACCATATATTTT
>.|TRBV3-1/TRBV3-2|.|TRBJ1-5
CASSLSSGKQPQHF
TGTGCCAGCAGCCTTAGCTCGGGAAAACAGCCCCAGCATTTT
>TRBD1|TRBV6-5|.|TRBJ1-1
CASPGTAREAFF
TGTGCCAGCCCAGGGACAGCGAGAGAAGCTTTCTTT
>.|TRBV10-3|.|TRBJ1-6
CAITGSSNSPLHF
TGTGCCATCACAGGGTCCTCTAATTCACCCCTCCACTTT
>.|TRBV30|.|TRBJ2-7
CAWSIFSQGSYEQYF
TGTGCCTGGAGTATTTTTTCACAGGGCTCCTACGAGCAGTACTTC
>.|TRBV7-2|once|TRBJ2-2
CASRINRAATGELFF
TGTGCCAGCCGAATCAACAGGGCGGCCACCGGGGAGCTGTTTTTT
>TRBD1|TRBV5-4|.|TRBJ2-1
CASSLVGTGTNNEQFF
TGTGCCAGCAGCTTGGTCGGGACAGGTACCAACAATGAGCAGTTCTTC
>TRBD2|TRBV5-4|.|TRBJ2-5
CASSVGLAGGAQETQYF
TGTGCCAGCAGCGTGGGACTAGCGGGGGGGGCCCAAGAGACCCAGTACTTC
>.|TRBV6-2/TRBV6-3|.|TRBJ2-5
CASSQGPETQYF
TGTGCCAGCAGCCAGGGCCCGGAGACCCAGTACTTC
>.|TRBV6-6|.|TRBJ1-3
CASSLGQTSSGNTIYF
TGTGCCAGCTCGTTGGGGCAGACAAGCTCTGGAAACACCATATATTTT
>TRBD2|TRBV30|.|TRBJ2-1
CASALWGLVNEQFF
TGTGCCAGCGCGTTGTGGGGACTAGTGAATGAGCAGTTCTTC
>TRBD2|TRBV7-6|.|TRBJ2-7
CASSSLRPSGGPDGYEQYF
TGTGCCAGCAGCTCCCTAAGACCTAGCGGGGGACCCGACGGCTACGAGCAGTACTTC
>.|TRBV4-1|few|TRBJ1-5
CASSQDQLGGNQPQHF
TGCGCCAGCAGCCAAGACCAACTGGGGGGCAATCAGCCCCAGCATTTT
>.|TRBV6-4|few|TRBJ2-2
CASSDGGGTGELFF
TGTGCCAGCAGTGACGGGGGCGGCACCGGGGAGCTGTTTTTT
>.|TRBV28|.|TRBJ1-1
CASSLPESTEAFF
TGTGCCAGCAGTTTACCGGAAAGCACTGAAGCTTTCTTT
>.|TRBV6-5|few|TRBJ1-1
CASSYFRNTEAFF
TGTGCCAGCAGTTACTTCCGAAACACTGAAGCTTTCTTT
>TRBD2|TRBV18|.|TRBJ2-3
CASSPLAGGADTQYF
TGTGCCAGCTCGCCCCTAGCGGGGGGAGCAGATACGCAGTATTTT
>TRBD2|TRBV5-4|once|TRBJ2-1
CASSPGAGGSYNEQFF
TGTGCCAGCAGCCCGGGGGCGGGGGGCTCCTACAATGAGCAGTTCTTC
>.|TRBV11-2|many|TRBJ1-6
CASSFPGTLNSPLHF
TGTGCCAGCAGCTTCCCCGGGACCCTTAATTCACCCCTCCACTTT
>TRBD1|TRBV5-1|.|TRBJ1-2
CASSAHRGGRDGYTF
TGCGCCAGCAGCGCACACAGGGGCGGTCGTGATGGCTACACCTTC
>TRBD2|TRBV5-1|.|TRBJ2-5
CASSFYSGAQETQYF
TGCGCCAGCAGCTTTTATAGCGGGGCCCAAGAGACCCAGTACTTC
>.|TRBV18|.|TRBJ1-1
CASSPDRPPLNTEAFF
TGTGCCAGCTCACCCGACAGGCCCCCCTTGAACACTGAAGCTTTCTTT
>.|TRBV2|few|TRBJ1-5
CASSGLWTEADQPQHF
TGTGCCAGCAGTGGGCTTTGGACAGAGGCCGATCAGCCCCAGCATTTT
>.|TRBV6-5|.|TRBJ1-1
CASSGRRTVNTEAFF
TGTGCCAGCAGCGGTCGTCGAACAGTGAACACTGAAGCTTTCTTT
>.|TRBV2|once|TRBJ2-1
CASRESSGGDNEQFF
TGTGCCAGCAGGGAAAGTAGCGGCGGGGACAATGAGCAGTTCTTC
>TRBD1|TRBV29-1|.|TRBJ1-3
CSVKSGGQGFGNTIYF
TGCAGCGTCAAAAGTGGGGGACAGGGCTTTGGAAACACCATATATTTT
>.|TRBV10-3|.|TRBJ2-2
CAISAAGQNTGELFF
TGTGCCATCAGTGCGGCAGGACAGAACACCGGGGAGCTGTTTTTT